The entry below gives a single T cell receptor (beta chain) sequence along with its context. The antigen is unknown. The sample belongs to a study of cytomegalovirus exposure and HLA in healthy donors. Overall study findings and caveats: Analyses of presence/absence relied on an assumption of roughly uniform sequencing depth across donors. In a later analysis, a missense DCLRE1C variant was linked to TCR beta V- and J-gene trimming. Prior analysis indicated that the majority of TCR beta V segments exhibited productivity approximately 90% or approximately 30% of the time.

A multiplex PCR was run with 60 Vbeta primers and 13 Jbeta primers. Per the authors' pipeline: About 10 million of some 80 million unique TCR beta chains were shared, per a later count. The method was immunoSEQ multiplex PCR; TCRdb's version includes in-frame clones alone and lacks a portion of them. D and trimming come from the DNA, and the V and J calls and clone size come from that table. The data contain about 180,000 clones, roughly 80% of them singletons. The sequence was collected from a woman aged 45-59 years in good health and CMV-seronegative. The sequencing sample was made of PBMCs.

CDR3 residues: CASRGQGEAFF. CDR3 bases: TGTGCCAGCAGGGGACAGGGTGAAGCTTTCTTT. The chain recombines TRBV6-6 with TRBJ1-1, with 9 bases aligning to TRBD1. Germline V CDR1 and CDR2: MNHNY, SVGAGI (reference sequence). J gave up 7 bases and V 6 bases, and 0 bases lay outside the gene matches. CDR3 length: 11 residues.